This TCR beta chain was sequenced for a study of T cell responses to AZD1222 COVID-19 vaccine. Repertoires were generated with immunoSEQ multiplex PCR, while TCRdb's copy carries only in-frame clones and drops some. The sample carries more than 95,000 clones, 65% to 90% recorded once. Trimming at V came to 1 base and at J to 4 bases, leaving 3 bases not matched to a gene. This CDR3 has 15 residues. CDR1 and CDR2 from the germline V gene are MGHRA and YSYEKL. The clonotype was recovered from an adult who received the AZD1222 COVID-19 vaccine. Sequenced here: peripheral blood, sampled 28 days after the second AZD1222 dose. V usage is TRBV4-1 and J usage is TRBJ1-1; TRBD1 agrees at 10 bases. The CDR3 reads CASSQGTGGVTEAFF. The CDR3 DNA reads TGCGCCAGCAGCCAAGGGACAGGGGGAGTCACTGAAGCTTTCTTT.